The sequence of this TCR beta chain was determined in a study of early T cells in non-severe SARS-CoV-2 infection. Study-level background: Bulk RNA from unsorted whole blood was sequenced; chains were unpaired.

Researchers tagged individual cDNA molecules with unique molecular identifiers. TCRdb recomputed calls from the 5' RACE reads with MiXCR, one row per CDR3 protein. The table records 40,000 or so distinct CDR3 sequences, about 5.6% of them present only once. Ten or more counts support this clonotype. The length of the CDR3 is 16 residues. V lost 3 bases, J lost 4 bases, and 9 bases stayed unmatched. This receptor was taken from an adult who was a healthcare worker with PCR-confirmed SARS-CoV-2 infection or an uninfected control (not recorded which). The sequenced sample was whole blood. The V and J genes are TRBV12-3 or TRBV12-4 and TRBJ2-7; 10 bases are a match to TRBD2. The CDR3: CASSLKSGRASYEQYF. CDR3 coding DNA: TGTGCCAGCAGTTTGAAAAGCGGGAGGGCCTCATACGAGCAGTACTTC.